One and the same sample provided the 14 T cell receptor beta chains below, sequenced in a study of T cell responses to AZD1222 COVID-19 vaccine. Assay used: immunoSEQ multiplex PCR; TCRdb lists only in-frame clones, some missing. The table records 130,000 to 150,000 clones, under 95% of them present only once. Source: peripheral blood, taken on day 0 of AZD1222 vaccination. The receptors were sampled from an adult in good health.

The chain links TRBV6-2 or TRBV6-3 to TRBJ2-7; D ambiguous. The CDR3 has 14 residues. The V gene's germline CDR1 is MNHEY and CDR2 SVGEGT. V lost 6 bases to trimming and J lost 2 bases, with 14 bases between them. CDR3 bases: TGTGCCAGCAGCCCAGACACTCCACCCTACGAGCAGTACTTC. As protein: CASSPDTPPYEQYF.

The chain recombines TRBV7-3 with TRBJ1-1, with TRBD1 as a possible D gene (6 bases). Per the germline V gene, CDR1 is SGHTA and CDR2 is FQGTGA. Trimming shortened V by 4 bases and J by 8 bases, and 8 bases separated the two germline ends. This CDR3 contains 11 residues. The CDR3 region is CASSSGTEAFF. The CDR3 bases are TGTGCCAGCAGCTCCGGGACAGAAGCTTTCTTT.

The rearrangement joins TRBV5-1 to TRBJ2-1; 9 bases are shared with TRBD2. Germline CDR1 reads SGHRS; CDR2 reads YFSETQ. The ends lost 2 bases at V and 4 bases at J; junction bases unmatched: 4. The CDR3 loop spans 15 amino acids. CDR3 residues: CASSLGTSRYNEQFF. CDR3 DNA: TGCGCCAGCAGCTTAGGGACTAGCCGATACAATGAGCAGTTCTTC.

V usage is TRBV13 and J usage is TRBJ1-2, with D perhaps matching TRBD1 (6 bases). From germline, CDR1 is PRHDT and CDR2 FYEKMQ (reference sequence). Trimming removed 2 bases at V and 2 bases at J, with 9 bases between. This CDR3 region has 14 residues. This CDR3 reads CASSLNRVNYGYTF. In nucleotides, the CDR3 is TGTGCCAGCAGCTTAAACAGGGTGAACTATGGCTACACCTTC.

The chain employs TRBV2 and TRBJ2-7, with TRBD1 matching 8 bases. Germline CDR1 and CDR2: SNHLY and FYNNEI. The CDR3 runs to 12 residues. The V gene end was trimmed by 10 bases and the J gene end by 5 bases; junction bases not matched to a gene: 7. This CDR3 is CATRDRPDEQYF. CDR3 DNA sequence: TGTGCCACCCGGGACAGGCCTGACGAGCAGTACTTC.

This chain links TRBV18 with TRBJ2-2; D might be TRBD2 (6 bases). Germline V gene lookup returns CDR1 KGHSH and CDR2 LQKENI. The CDR3 covers 15 residues. Trimming removed 8 bases from V and 1 base from J, with 14 bases in between. The CDR3 bases are TGTGCCAGCCCCCACCCGGGACTGAACACCGGGGAGCTGTTTTTT. This gives the protein CASPHPGLNTGELFF.

The chain carries TRBV7-3 and TRBJ2-5; either TRBD1 or TRBD2 may supply D (5 bases each). The CDR3 totals 15 residues. V lost 5 bases, J lost 4 bases, and 17 bases lay in between. Germline V CDR1 and CDR2: SGHTA, FQGTGA. The CDR3 DNA reads as TGTGCCAGCAGCCCACGGGGCGCTAGCCGAGAGACCCAGTACTTC. Its protein product is CASSPRGASRETQYF.

To note about this clone: At one end the junction does not follow the germline gene, possibly because of a read error. The V and J genes are TRBV7-6 and TRBJ2-7, with TRBD2 identical over 12 bases. Looked up from germline, CDR1 is SGHVS and CDR2 is FNYEAQ. The CDR3 has 13 amino acids. The CDR3 DNA is TGTGCCAGCAGCCTAGCGGGAGGGTACGAGCAGTACTTC. Translation: CASSLAGGYEQYF.

This rearrangement joins TRBV5-1 to TRBJ2-1; 7 bases match TRBD2. CDR1 SGHRS and CDR2 YFSETQ come from the germline V gene. Trimming at V came to 6 bases and at J to 5 bases, leaving 5 bases not matched to a gene. The CDR3 is made up of 13 amino acids. The CDR3 coding sequence is TGCGCCAGCAAACCTCGGGGGGACAATGAGCAGTTCTTC. It translates to CASKPRGDNEQFF.

V gene TRBV7-3 combines with J gene TRBJ2-1, with 8 bases lining up with TRBD2. The trim removed 4 bases at V and 7 bases at J, leaving 12 bases unmatched. This CDR3 is 16 amino acids long. Germline V lookup: CDR1 SGHTA, CDR2 FQGTGA. CDR3 residues: CASSSPSAGAENEQFF. DNA of the CDR3: TGTGCCAGCAGCTCCCCCTCAGCGGGGGCTGAGAATGAGCAGTTCTTC. The full variable domain, completed using reference TRBV7-3 and TRBJ2-1, is GAGVSQTPSNKVTEKGKYVELRCDPISGHTALYWYRQSLGQGPEFLIYFQGTGAADDSGLPNDRFFAVRPEGSVSTLKIQRTERGDSAVYLCASSSPSAGAENEQFFGPGTRLTVL.

The V call is TRBV9, the J call TRBJ1-1; D gene ambiguous. This CDR3 has 16 residues. Germline V gives CDR1 SGDLS, CDR2 YYNGEE. The V end lost 0 bases, the J end lost 10 bases, and 22 bases lay between the germline ends. Written as DNA, the CDR3 is TGTGCCAGCAGCGTAGAACCTAGCTCTGGATGGAATGTAGCTTTCTTT. Translated, it gives CASSVEPSSGWNVAFF.

The V call is TRBV5-4, the J call TRBJ1-1, with TRBD1 matching over 7 bases. Germline trimming cut 5 bases from V and 1 base from J; bases unmatched to any gene: 5. CDR3 length: 14 residues. The germline V gene encodes CDR1 SGHNT and CDR2 YYREEE (reference sequence). The CDR3 bases are TGTGCCAGCAGATTCAGGGGGGGGAACACTGAAGCTTTCTTT. Translating it yields CASRFRGGNTEAFF.

V usage is TRBV2 and J usage is TRBJ1-4; D uncertain. V was cut by 1 base and J by 7 bases, with 1 base left in between. Germline V gives CDR1 SNHLY, CDR2 FYNNEI. The CDR3 sequence is 11 residues long. The CDR3 DNA is TGTGCCAGCAGTGAAGTTGAAAAACTGTTTTTT. The encoded protein is CASSEVEKLFF. The full variable domain, with the rest looked up from reference TRBV2 and TRBJ1-4, is EPEVTQTPSHQVTQMGQEVILRCVPISNHLYFYWYRQILGQKVEFLVSFYNNEISEKSEIFDDQFSVERPDGSNFTLKIRSTKLEDSAMYFCASSEVEKLFFGSGTQLSVL.

The J gene is TRBJ1-3, the V gene TRBV2; TRBD1 is a possible D gene (5 bases). V lost 5 bases and J 1 base, leaving 27 bases between the germline ends. CDR1 SNHLY and CDR2 FYNNEI come from the germline V gene. The CDR3 has 20 amino acids. Written as DNA, the CDR3 is TGTGCCAGCAGTACACCTACTACAGGCCCGGTTCCGGCTTCTGGAAACACCATATATTTT. Protein product: CASSTPTTGPVPASGNTIYF.